This T cell receptor (beta chain) was retrieved from a study of low-dose radiotherapy and immunotherapy resistance in tumors. Study-level information: In Cohort 2, 1 Gy per fraction was delivered every two weeks, for a total of 13 Gy over 26 weeks.

The time point denotes: after trial treatment. Documented treatment: LDRT plus nivolumab, ipilimumab, low-dose cyclophosphamide and aspirin (RACIN trial). All of the donors were given nivolumab, ipilimumab, aspirin, low-dose cyclophosphamide and low-dose radiotherapy as part of RACIN, a single-arm trial. Alpha- and beta-chain coverage of first-strand cDNA came from TRAV- and TRBV-specific primers. A constant-region primer paired with the V-primer adapter amplified TCRs over roughly 18 PCR cycles. TCRdb re-called the reads through MiXCR, storing one row per CDR3 protein. The repertoire holds more than 70,000 distinct CDR3 sequences, with 20% to 25% as singletons. This clonotype was seen ten or more times. The CDR3 sequence is 12 residues long. Trimming shortened V by 6 bases and J by 5 bases, and 13 bases separated the two germline ends. The germline CDR1 and CDR2 sequences are SQVTM and ANQGSEA.

This sample comprised PBMCs, obtained after low-dose radiotherapy plus immunotherapy. This receptor was obtained from a female donor with ovarian cancer. The J gene is TRBJ2-5, the V gene TRBV29-1; D is possibly TRBD2 (6 bases). CDR3 DNA sequence: TGCAGCGTCAACCCTGGGGGGGAGACCCAGTACTTC. It specifies CSVNPGGETQYF. Using reference TRBV29-1 and TRBJ2-5 for the parts outside the CDR3, the full variable domain is SAVISQKPSRDICQRGTSLTIQCQVDSQVTMMFWYRQQPGQSLTLIATANQGSEATYESGFVIDKFPISRPNLTFSTLTVSNMSPEDSSIYLCSVNPGGETQYFGPGTRLLVL.